Below are 10 T cell receptor beta chains sequenced from a single sample in a study of shared clonotypes between healthy human individuals. This table comes from immunoSEQ multiplex PCR, and its TCRdb copy is limited to in-frame clones, with some not included. Among 2.5 million or so clones listed, more than 80% were seen once. Sequencing was carried out using naive CD4+ T cells sorted from blood. Subset reported: CD45RA+ positively selected. These receptors all come from a man aged 18 to 30 in good health.

Worth noting for this clone: The sample carries other DNA sequences with the same CDR3. The gene calls are TRBV7-9 and TRBJ2-3, with D possibly being TRBD1 (5 bases). Germline CDR1 reads SEHNR; CDR2 reads FQNEAQ (reference sequence). This CDR3 contains 14 residues. Between the trimmed V and J ends, which lost 1 base and 3 bases, there was a span of 8 bases. The CDR3 DNA reads TGTGCCAGCAGCTTAGAGGGGTTAACAGATACGCAGTATTTT. Encoded protein: CASSLEGLTDTQYF.

The rearrangement uses TRBV11-1 and TRBJ1-2; 11 positions agree with TRBD1. Germline V gives CDR1 SGHAT, CDR2 FQDESV (reference sequence). V gave up 5 bases and J gave up 8 bases; unmatched junction bases: 16. This CDR3 region has 17 residues. For the CDR3, the DNA is TGTGCCAGCAGCCGGACAGGGGGCATTGACGGCACGAGGGGCTACACCTTC. Protein: CASSRTGGIDGTRGYTF. Supplemented by reference TRBV11-1 and TRBJ1-2, the full variable domain reads EAEVAQSPRYKITEKSQAVAFWCDPISGHATLYWYRQILGQGPELLVQFQDESVVDDSQLPKDRFSAERLKGVDSTLKIQPAELGDSAMYLCASSRTGGIDGTRGYTFGSGTRLTVV.

In its sample, this clone was seen once. The chain joins TRBV10-3 to TRBJ2-1; TRBD2 might be the D (6 bases). Deletions cut 3 bases from V and 5 bases from J, with 14 bases between. In germline, CDR1 is ENHRY, CDR2 SYGVKD. This CDR3 has 15 residues. The CDR3 DNA follows: TGTGCCATCAGTGATCGACTAGTGAGCCACAATGAGCAGTTCTTC. Translated, it gives CAISDRLVSHNEQFF.

This chain joins TRBV5-4 and TRBJ2-2, with 10 positions matching TRBD2. V trimming: 2 bases; J trimming: 3 bases; junction bases outside the gene matches: 1. The CDR3 totals 15 residues. Germline CDR1 SGHNT, CDR2 YYREEE (reference sequence). Here the CDR3 DNA reads TGTGCCAGCAGCTTTACTAGCGGGGACACCGGGGAGCTGTTTTTT. It yields the protein CASSFTSGDTGELFF.

The chain combines TRBV19 with TRBJ2-3; no clear D. This CDR3 spans 13 amino acids. Trimming removed 5 bases at V and 3 bases at J, with 9 bases between. CDR1 LNHDA and CDR2 SQIVND come from the germline V gene (reference sequence). The CDR3 DNA reads as TGTGCCAGTAGTGATGGGATTACAGATACGCAGTATTTT. Translating gives CASSDGITDTQYF.

The chain recombines TRBV10-1 with TRBJ2-3, with TRBD2 as a possible D gene (6 bases). Trimming stripped 2 bases from V and 4 bases from J, with 16 bases between. CDR3 size: 16 residues. Germline V gives CDR1 WNHNN, CDR2 SYGVQD (reference sequence). This chain's CDR3 is CASSEATSYGSDTQYF. In DNA, the CDR3 is TGCGCCAGCAGTGAGGCTACTAGCTACGGGTCAGATACGCAGTATTTT.

This chain connects TRBV7-2 to TRBJ2-1; TRBD2 aligns across 8 bases. The CDR3 consists of 13 residues. CDR1 SGHTA and CDR2 FQGNSA come from the germline V gene. J gave up 7 bases and V 11 bases, and 10 bases lay outside the gene matches. The CDR3 sequence: CAARSGGRNEQFF. CDR3 nucleotides: TGTGCCGCCCGTTCGGGGGGGCGGAATGAGCAGTTCTTC.

This rearrangement joins TRBV5-4 to TRBJ2-7; TRBD2 aligns across 10 bases. The CDR3 extends over 14 amino acids. The J segment lost 4 bases and the V segment lost 4 bases, leaving 5 bases of the junction unmatched. The germline gives CDR1 SGHNT, CDR2 YYREEE (reference sequence). The CDR3 sequence is CASSTERGGYEQYF. The CDR3 region has the DNA TGTGCCAGCAGCACGGAGCGGGGGGGGTACGAGCAGTACTTC.

This chain links TRBV4-1 with TRBJ2-7, with D possibly matching TRBD1 (5 bases). V shed 5 bases and J shed 2 bases, with 7 bases lying between them. This CDR3 is 12 amino acids long. CDR1 is MGHRA and CDR2 is YSYEKL in the germline V gene. This chain's CDR3 is CASSMTAYEQYF. CDR3 nucleotides: TGCGCCAGCAGCATGACAGCCTACGAGCAGTACTTC.

This rearrangement joins TRBV11-3 to TRBJ2-3; 7 bases match TRBD2. CDR3 length equals 14 residues. V dropped 4 bases and J dropped 3; count of bases not matched to a gene: 4. The germline CDR1 and CDR2 sequences are SGHNT and YENEEA. This CDR3 reads CASSSRTSTDTQYF. CDR3 nucleotide sequence: TGTGCCAGCAGCTCAAGGACTAGTACAGATACGCAGTATTTT.